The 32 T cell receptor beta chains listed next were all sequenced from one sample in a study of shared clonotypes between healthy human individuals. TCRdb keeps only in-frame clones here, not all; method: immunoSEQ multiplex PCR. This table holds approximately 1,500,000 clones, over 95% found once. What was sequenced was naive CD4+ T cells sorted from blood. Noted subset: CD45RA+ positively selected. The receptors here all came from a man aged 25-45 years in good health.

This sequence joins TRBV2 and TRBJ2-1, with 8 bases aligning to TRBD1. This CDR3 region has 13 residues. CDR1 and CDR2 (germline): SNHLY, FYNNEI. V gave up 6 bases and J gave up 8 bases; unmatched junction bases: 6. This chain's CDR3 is CASRAQGADEQFF. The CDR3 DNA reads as TGTGCCAGCAGAGCTCAGGGGGCGGATGAGCAGTTCTTC.

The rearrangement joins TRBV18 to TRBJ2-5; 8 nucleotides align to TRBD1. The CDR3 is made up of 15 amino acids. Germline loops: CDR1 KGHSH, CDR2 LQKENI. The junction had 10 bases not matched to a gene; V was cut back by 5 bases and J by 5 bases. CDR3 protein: CASSVNRGSGETQYF. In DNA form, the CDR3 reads TGTGCCAGCTCAGTCAACAGGGGGTCGGGGGAGACCCAGTACTTC.

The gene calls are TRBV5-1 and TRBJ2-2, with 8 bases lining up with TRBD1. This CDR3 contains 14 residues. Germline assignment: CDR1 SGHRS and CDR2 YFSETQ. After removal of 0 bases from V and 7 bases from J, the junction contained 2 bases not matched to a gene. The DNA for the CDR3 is TGCGCCAGCAGCTTGGGGACAGGGAACGGGGAGCTGTTTTTT. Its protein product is CASSLGTGNGELFF.

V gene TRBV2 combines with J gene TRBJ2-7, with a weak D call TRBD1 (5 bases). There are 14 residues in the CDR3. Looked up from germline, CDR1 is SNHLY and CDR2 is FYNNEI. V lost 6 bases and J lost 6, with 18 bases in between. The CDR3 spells CASRRLTARGEQYF. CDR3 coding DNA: TGTGCCAGCAGACGACTGACAGCGCGTGGCGAGCAGTACTTC.

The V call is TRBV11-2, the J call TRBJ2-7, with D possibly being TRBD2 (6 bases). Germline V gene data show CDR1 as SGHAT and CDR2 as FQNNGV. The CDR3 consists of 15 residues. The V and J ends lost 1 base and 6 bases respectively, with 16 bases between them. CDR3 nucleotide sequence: TGTGCCAGCAGCTTAGTTCTAACGGGAGTTCTCGAGCAGTACTTC. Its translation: CASSLVLTGVLEQYF.

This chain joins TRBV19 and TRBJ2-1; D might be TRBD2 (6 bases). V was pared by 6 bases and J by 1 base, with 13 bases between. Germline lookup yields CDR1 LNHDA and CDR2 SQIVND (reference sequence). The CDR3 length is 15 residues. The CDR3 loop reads CASSSRRASYNEQFF. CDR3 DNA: TGTGCCAGTAGCTCCCGGAGGGCGTCCTACAATGAGCAGTTCTTC.

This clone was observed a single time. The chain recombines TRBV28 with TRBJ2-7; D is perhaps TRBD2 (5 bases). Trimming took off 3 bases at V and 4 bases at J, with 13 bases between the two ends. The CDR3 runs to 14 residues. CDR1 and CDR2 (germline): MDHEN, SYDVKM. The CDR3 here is CASSFRRAQYEQYF. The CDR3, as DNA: TGTGCCAGCAGTTTCCGGCGGGCTCAATACGAGCAGTACTTC.

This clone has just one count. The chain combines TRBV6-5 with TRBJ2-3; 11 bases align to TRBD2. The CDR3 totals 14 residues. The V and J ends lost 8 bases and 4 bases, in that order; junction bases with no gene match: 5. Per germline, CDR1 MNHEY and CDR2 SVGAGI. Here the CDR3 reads CASRGLAEPDTQYF. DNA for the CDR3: TGTGCCAGCCGGGGACTAGCGGAACCAGATACGCAGTATTTT.

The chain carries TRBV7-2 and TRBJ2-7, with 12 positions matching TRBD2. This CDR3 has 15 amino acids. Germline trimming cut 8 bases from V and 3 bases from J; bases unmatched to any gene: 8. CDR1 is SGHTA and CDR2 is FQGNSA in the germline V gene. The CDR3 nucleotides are TGTGCCAGCTCCTTGACTAGCGGGAGCATCTACGAGCAGTACTTC. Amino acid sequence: CASSLTSGSIYEQYF.

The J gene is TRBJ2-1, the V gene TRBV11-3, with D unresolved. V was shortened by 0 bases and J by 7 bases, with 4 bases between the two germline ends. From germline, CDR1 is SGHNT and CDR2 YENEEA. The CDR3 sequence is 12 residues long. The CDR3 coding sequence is TGTGCCAGCAGCTTAGATCTTAATGAGCAGTTCTTC. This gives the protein CASSLDLNEQFF.

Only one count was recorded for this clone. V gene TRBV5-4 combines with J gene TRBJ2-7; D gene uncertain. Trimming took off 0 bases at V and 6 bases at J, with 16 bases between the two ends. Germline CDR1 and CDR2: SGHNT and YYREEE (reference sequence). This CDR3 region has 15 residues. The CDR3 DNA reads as TGTGCCAGCAGCTTGGGACTCCGGGCGACGGGCGAGCAGTACTTC. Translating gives CASSLGLRATGEQYF. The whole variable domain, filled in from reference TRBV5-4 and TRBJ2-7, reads ETGVTQSPTHLIKTRGQQVTLRCSSQSGHNTVSWYQQALGQGPQFIFQYYREEENGRGNFPPRFSGLQFPNYSSELNVNALELDDSALYLCASSLGLRATGEQYFGPGTRLTVT.

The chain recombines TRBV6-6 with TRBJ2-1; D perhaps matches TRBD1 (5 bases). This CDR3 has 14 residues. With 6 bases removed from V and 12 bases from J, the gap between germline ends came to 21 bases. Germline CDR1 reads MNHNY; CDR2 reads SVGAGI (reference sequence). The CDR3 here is CASSSRQPLDLQFF. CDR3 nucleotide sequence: TGTGCCAGCAGCAGTCGACAGCCGTTAGATTTGCAGTTCTTC.

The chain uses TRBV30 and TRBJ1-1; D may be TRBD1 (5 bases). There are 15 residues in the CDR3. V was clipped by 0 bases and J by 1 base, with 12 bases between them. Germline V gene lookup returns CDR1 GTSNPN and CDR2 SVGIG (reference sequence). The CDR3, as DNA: TGTGCCTGGAGTGTTATGGCAGGGTCGAACACTGAAGCTTTCTTT. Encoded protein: CAWSVMAGSNTEAFF.

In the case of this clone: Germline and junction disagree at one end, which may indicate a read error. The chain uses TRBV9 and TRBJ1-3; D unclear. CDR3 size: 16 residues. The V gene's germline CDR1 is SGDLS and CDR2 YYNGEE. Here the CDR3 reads CASSTSAQFGGKTIYF. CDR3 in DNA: TGTGCCAGCAGCACCTCAGCCCAGTTTGGTGGAAAGACCATATATTTT. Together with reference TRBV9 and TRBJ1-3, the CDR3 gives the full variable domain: DSGVTQTPKHLITATGQRVTLRCSPRSGDLSVYWYQQSLDQGLQFLIQYYNGEERAKGNILERFSAQQFPDLHSELNLSSLELGDSALYFCASSTSAQFGGKTIYFGEGSWLTVV.

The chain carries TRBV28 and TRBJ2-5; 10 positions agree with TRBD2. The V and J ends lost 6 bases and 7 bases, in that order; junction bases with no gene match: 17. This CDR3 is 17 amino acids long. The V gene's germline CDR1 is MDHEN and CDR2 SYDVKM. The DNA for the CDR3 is TGTGCCAGCAGCAAACAAGCGGGAGGGCCGAGCGGAGGGACCCAGTACTTC. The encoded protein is CASSKQAGGPSGGTQYF.

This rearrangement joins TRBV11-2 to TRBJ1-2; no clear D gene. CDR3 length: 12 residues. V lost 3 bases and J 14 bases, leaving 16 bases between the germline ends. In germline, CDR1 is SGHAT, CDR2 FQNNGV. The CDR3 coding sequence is TGTGCCAGCAGCTTTCCCGGTGGGGTAAAAACCTTC. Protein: CASSFPGGVKTF. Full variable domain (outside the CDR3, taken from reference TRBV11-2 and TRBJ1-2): EAGVAQSPRYKIIEKRQSVAFWCNPISGHATLYWYQQILGQGPKLLIQFQNNGVVDDSQLPKDRFSAERLKGVDSTLKIQPAKLEDSAVYLCASSFPGGVKTFGSGTRLTVV.

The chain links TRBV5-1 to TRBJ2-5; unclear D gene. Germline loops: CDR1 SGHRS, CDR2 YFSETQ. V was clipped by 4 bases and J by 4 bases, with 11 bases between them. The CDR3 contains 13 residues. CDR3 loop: CASSLNSGETQYF. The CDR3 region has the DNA TGCGCCAGCAGCCTGAACAGTGGAGAGACCCAGTACTTC.

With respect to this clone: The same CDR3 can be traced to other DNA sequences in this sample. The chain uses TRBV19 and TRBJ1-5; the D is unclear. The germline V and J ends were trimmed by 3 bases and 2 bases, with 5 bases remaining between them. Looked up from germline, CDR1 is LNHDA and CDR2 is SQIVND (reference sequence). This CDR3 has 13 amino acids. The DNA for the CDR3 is TGTGCCAGTAGTATCCGGGGCAATCAGCCCCAGCATTTT. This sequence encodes CASSIRGNQPQHF.

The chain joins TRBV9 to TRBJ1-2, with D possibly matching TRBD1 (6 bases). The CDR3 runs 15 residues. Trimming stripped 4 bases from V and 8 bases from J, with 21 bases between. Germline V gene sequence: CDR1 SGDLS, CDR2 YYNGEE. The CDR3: CASSIHKTGGDGYTF. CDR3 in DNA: TGTGCCAGCAGCATCCACAAAACGGGGGGCGACGGCTACACCTTC.

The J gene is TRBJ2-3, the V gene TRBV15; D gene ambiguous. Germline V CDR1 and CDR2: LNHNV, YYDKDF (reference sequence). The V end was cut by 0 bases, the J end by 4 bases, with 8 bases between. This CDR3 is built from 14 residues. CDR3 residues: CATSRDLVSDTQYF. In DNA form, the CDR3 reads TGTGCCACCAGCAGAGATTTGGTTTCAGATACGCAGTATTTT.

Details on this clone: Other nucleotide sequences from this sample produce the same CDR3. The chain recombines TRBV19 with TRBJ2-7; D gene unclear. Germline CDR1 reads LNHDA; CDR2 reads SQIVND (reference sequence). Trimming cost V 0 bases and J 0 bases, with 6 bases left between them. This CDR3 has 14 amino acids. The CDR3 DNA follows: TGTGCCAGTAGTATAGAGGCTGGCTCCTACGAGCAGTACTTC. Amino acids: CASSIEAGSYEQYF.

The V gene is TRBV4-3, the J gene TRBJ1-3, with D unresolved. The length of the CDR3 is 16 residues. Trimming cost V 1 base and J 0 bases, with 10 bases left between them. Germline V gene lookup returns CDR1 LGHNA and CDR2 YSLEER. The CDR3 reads CASSQVGVSSGNTIYF. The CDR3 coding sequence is TGCGCCAGCAGCCAAGTTGGAGTAAGCTCTGGAAACACCATATATTTT.

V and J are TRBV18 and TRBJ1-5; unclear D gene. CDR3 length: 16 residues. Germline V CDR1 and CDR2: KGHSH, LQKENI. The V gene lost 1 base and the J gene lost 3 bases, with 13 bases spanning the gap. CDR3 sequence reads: CASSPLGSTHNQPQHF. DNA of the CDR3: TGTGCCAGCTCACCACTCGGGTCAACTCACAATCAGCCCCAGCATTTT.

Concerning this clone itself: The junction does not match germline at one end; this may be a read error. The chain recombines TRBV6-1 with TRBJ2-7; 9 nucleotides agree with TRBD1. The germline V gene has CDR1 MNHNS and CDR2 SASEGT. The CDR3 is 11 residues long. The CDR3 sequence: CASSELGQGIF. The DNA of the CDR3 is TGTGCCAGCAGTGAACTGGGACAGGGAATCTTC.

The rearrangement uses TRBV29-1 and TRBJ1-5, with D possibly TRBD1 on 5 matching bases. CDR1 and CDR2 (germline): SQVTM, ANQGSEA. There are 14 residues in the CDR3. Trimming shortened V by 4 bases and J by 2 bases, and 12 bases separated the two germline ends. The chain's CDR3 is CSVAGQRGNQPQHF. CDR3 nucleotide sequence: TGCAGCGTTGCAGGACAAAGAGGCAATCAGCCCCAGCATTTT. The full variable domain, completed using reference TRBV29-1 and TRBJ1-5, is SAVISQKPSRDICQRGTSLTIQCQVDSQVTMMFWYRQQPGQSLTLIATANQGSEATYESGFVIDKFPISRPNLTFSTLTVSNMSPEDSSIYLCSVAGQRGNQPQHFGDGTRLSIL.

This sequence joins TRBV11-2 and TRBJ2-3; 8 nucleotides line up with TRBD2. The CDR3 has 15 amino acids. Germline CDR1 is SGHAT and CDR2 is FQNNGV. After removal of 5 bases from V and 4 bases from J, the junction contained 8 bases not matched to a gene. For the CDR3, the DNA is TGTGCCAGCAGCCCCCTGGGCGGGAGGCCAGATACGCAGTATTTT. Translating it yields CASSPLGGRPDTQYF.

This chain's CDR3 is CASSQGLGQYQPQHF. CDR3 in DNA: TGCGCCAGCAGCCAAGGACTGGGGCAGTATCAGCCCCAGCATTTT. The V call is TRBV4-3, the J call TRBJ1-5, with a tentative D call TRBD1 (5 bases). Per germline, CDR1 LGHNA and CDR2 YSLEER. The CDR3 loop spans 15 amino acids. Between the trimmed V and J ends, which lost 1 base and 5 bases, there was a span of 12 bases.

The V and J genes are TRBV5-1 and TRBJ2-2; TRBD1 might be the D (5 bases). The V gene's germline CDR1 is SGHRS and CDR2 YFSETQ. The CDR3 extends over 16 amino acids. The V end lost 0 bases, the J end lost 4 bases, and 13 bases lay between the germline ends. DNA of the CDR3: TGCGCCAGCAGCTTGGTCCCAGGGCTGGGCACCGGGGAGCTGTTTTTT. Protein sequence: CASSLVPGLGTGELFF.

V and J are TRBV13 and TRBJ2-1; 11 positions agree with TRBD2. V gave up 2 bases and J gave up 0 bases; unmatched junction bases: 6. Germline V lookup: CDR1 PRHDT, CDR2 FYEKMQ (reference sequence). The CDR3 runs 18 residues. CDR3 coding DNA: TGTGCCAGCAGCTTACTAGCGGGAGGCCCAAGCTCCTACAATGAGCAGTTCTTC. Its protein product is CASSLLAGGPSSYNEQFF.

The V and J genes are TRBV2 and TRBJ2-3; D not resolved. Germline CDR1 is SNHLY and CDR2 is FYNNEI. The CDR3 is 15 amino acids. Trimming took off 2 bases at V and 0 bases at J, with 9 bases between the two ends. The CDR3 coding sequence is TGTGCCAGCAGTGAAACGGCAGCCAGCACAGATACGCAGTATTTT. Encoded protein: CASSETAASTDTQYF.

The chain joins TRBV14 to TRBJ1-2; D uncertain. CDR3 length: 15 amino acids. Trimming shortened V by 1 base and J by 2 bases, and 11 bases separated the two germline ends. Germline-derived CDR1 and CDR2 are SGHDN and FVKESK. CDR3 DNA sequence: TGTGCCAGCAGCCAAGTCCACCTAACGAACTATGGCTACACCTTC. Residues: CASSQVHLTNYGYTF.

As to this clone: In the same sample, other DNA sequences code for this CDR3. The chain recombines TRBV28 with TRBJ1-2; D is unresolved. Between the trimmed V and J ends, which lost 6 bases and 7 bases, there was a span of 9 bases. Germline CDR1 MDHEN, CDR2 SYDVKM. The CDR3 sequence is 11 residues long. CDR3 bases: TGTGCCAGCAGCTCGACCGGTGGCTACACCTTC. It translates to CASSSTGGYTF.